Detailed here is one TCR beta chain. The CDR3 is 16 residues long. Germline V lookup: CDR1 SGHAT, CDR2 FQDESV (reference sequence). V shed 9 bases and J 2 bases; nucleotides not matched to a gene: 12. Co-extraction of RNA and DNA was performed on about 20-32 mg of unsorted bulk tissue. The data derive from a study of tumor-infiltrating lymphocytes in primary liver carcinoma. Study-wide background: Samples returned roughly 3.5 to 8 million productive TCRbeta reads each. Read depth did not differ significantly between tissue types.

Production of TCR beta cDNA used roughly 500 ng total RNA together with a constant-region primer. Sequencing libraries for TCR beta derived from three nested multiplex PCR rounds that used slightly modified ARM-PCR. Primers for the first two PCR rounds were TRBV1-TRBV30 forward primers and a C-beta reverse primer (roughly 10 cycles per round). TCRdb ran MiXCR on the multiplex PCR reads and lists one entry per CDR3 protein. The table has some 180,000 distinct CDR3 sequences, roughly 80% seen once. The rearrangement uses TRBV11-1 and TRBJ2-1, with 8 bases that match TRBD1. The TCR sequence derives from a man aged 35 to 55 with primary liver carcinoma and hepatitis B virus infection. Sequencing used tumor tissue from primary liver carcinoma. This chain's CDR3 is CASRLGQASTYNEQFF. The CDR3 DNA is TGTGCCAGTAGATTGGGACAGGCCAGCACCTACAATGAGCAGTTCTTC.